This T cell receptor (beta chain) was retrieved from a study of cytomegalovirus exposure and HLA in healthy donors. Looking at the study overall: The 95 to 150 validation repertoires used a platform that matched the one used for the 600 to 700 first-cohort repertoires, as a later analysis reported. Findings and limits, study-wide: It was reportedly the case that the classifier diagnosed cytomegalovirus status with high specificity and sensitivity. The CMV antigen specificity of a few CMV-associated chains was confirmed through in vitro analysis.

TCRdb keeps only in-frame clones here, not all; method: immunoSEQ multiplex PCR. This table holds just under 75,000 clones, 94% found once. The donors belonged to the roughly 130-subject validation cohort, separate from the roughly 700-subject first cohort. About this clone: Its antigen is as yet unknown.

Material for sequencing was PBMCs. This receptor was obtained from a woman under 30 in good health and CMV-seropositive.

CDR3 sequence: CASSPDRGEPQHF. Here the CDR3 DNA reads TGTGCCAGCTCACCAGACAGGGGCGAGCCCCAGCATTTT. The chain is built from TRBV18 and TRBJ1-5, with 8 positions matching TRBD1. Per the germline V gene, CDR1 is KGHSH and CDR2 is LQKENI. The CDR3 sequence is 13 residues long. The trim removed 2 bases at V and 8 bases at J, leaving 2 bases unmatched.